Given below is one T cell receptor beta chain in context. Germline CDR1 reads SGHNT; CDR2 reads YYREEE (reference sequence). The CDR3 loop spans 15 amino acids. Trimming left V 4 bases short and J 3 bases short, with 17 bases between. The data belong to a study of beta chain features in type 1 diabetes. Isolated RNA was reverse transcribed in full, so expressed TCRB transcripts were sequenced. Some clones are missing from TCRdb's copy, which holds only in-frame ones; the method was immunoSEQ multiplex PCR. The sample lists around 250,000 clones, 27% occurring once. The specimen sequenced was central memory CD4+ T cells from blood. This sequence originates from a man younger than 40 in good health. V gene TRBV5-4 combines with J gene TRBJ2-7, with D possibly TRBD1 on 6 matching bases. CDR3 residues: CASSHPGHGIYEQYF. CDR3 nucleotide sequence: TGTGCCAGCAGCCACCCGGGACACGGTATCTACGAGCAGTACTTC.